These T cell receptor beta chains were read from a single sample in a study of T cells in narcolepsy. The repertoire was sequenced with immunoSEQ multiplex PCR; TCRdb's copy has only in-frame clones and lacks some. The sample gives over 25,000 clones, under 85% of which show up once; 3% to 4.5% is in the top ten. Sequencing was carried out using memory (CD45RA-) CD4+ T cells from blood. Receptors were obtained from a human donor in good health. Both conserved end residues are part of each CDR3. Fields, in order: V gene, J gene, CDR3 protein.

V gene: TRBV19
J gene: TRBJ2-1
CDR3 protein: CASSTQGSSYNEQFF

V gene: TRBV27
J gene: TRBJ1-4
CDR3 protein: CASSLSARSRFEKLFF

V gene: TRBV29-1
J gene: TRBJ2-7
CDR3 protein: CSALTSGRHEQYF

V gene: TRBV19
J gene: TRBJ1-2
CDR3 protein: CASSIRGAGYTF

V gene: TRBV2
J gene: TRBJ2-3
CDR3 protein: CASRGLAGGATDTQYF

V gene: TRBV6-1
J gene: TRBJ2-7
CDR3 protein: CASSEARPYEQYF

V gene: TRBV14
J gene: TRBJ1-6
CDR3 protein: CASTGQHNSPLHF

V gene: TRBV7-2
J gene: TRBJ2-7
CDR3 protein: CASSPQAGTGGYEQYF

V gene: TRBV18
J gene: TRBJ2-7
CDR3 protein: CASSPQTPAEQYF

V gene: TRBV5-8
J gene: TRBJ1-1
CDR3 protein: CASSLGSRETEAFF

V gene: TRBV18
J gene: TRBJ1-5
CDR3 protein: CASSQGKTEPGQPQHF

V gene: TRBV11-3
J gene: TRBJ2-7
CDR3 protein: CASSPGTSGSPGEQYF

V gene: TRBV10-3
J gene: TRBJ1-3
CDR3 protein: CAISDRASSGNTIYF

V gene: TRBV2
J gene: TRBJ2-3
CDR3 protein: CASSEGGGTDTQYF

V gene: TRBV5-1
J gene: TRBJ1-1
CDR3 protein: CASSLGQGGTEAFF

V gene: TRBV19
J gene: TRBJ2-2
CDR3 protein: CASSGLPNTGELFF

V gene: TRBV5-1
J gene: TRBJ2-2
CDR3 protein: CASSTSTANTGELFF

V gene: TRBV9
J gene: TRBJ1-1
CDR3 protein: CASSVGGTGMNTEAFF

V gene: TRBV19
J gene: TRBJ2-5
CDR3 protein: CASSTVAGVETQYF

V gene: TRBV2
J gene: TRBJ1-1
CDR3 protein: CASDRGGTEAFF

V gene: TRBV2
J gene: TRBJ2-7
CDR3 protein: CASSEGSGRRSYEQYF

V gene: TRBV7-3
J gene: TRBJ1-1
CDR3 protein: CASSSNRDTEAFF

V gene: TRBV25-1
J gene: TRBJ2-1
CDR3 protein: CAVTPGPHNEQFF

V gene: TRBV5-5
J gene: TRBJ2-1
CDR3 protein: CASSSGQGFWNEQFF

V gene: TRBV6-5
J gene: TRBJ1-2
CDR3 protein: CASSSTPSIYGYTF

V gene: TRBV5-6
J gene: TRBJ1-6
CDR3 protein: CASSLGSGADNSPLHF

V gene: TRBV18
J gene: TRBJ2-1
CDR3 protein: CASSPKGLAGVGNNEQFF

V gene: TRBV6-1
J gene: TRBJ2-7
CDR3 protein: CASKYGGQGVYEQYF

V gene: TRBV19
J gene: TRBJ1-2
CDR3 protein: CASRSDRGGYTF

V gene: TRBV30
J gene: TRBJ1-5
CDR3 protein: CAWSVPDRDNQPQHF

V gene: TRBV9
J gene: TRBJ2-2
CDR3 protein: CASSVHPRRSTGELFF

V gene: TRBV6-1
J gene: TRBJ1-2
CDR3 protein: CASRLDGNYGYTF

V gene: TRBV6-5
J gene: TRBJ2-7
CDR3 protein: CASSYSTGSNEQYF

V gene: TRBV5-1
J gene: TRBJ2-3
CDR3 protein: CASSREGYGDTQYF

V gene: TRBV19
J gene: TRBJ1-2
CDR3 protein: CASSISGDGGYTF

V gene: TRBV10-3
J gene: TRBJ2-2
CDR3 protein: CAISWGLAGPGELFF

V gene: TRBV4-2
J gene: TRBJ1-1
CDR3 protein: CASSPKLGTGVNTEAFF

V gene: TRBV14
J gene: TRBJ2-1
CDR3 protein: CASSQDWWGAQPYNEQFF